A single sample is the source of the 27 T cell receptor beta chains below, sequenced in a study of blood T cells in healthy people across ages (dated by TCRdb to between 2014 and 2017). The library was prepared using 5' RACE. Sequencing instrument: Illumina HiSeq 2500. A second PCR of about 7 to 12 cycles was run with a J-beta primer mix and a sample-barcoded 5' primer. The public reads were reanalyzed by TCRdb: fastp trimming at Q25, MiXCR alignment, in-frame beta chains only. Identical CDR3 protein sequences are pooled into one entry, listed with their most common genes and DNA. Here the sample has 1.5 million to 2 million distinct CDR3 sequences; around half occur a single time. Of the sample, less than 2.5% falls within the top ten clones. The sequencing input was blood. The receptors come from a woman aged 40 to 49 in good health.

The J gene is TRBJ1-1, the V gene TRBV15; TRBD1 matches 9 bases. This CDR3 comprises 19 residues. Germline V CDR1 and CDR2: LNHNV, YYDKDF (reference sequence). V dropped 3 bases and J dropped 0; count of bases not matched to a gene: 14. CDR3 coding DNA: TGTGCCACCAGCAGGGACGCCCGGACAGGGGATAAGATGAACACTGAAGCTTTCTTT. Translation: CATSRDARTGDKMNTEAFF.

This clonotype was found a few times. This chain uses TRBV11-2 with TRBJ2-5; TRBD2 might be the D (6 bases). Germline lookup yields CDR1 SGHAT and CDR2 FQNNGV. The CDR3 runs 15 residues. The V gene lost 5 bases and the J gene lost 1 base, with 14 bases spanning the gap. In DNA, the CDR3 is TGTGCCAGCAGCGCGGAGCTTAGCGGCCAAGAGACCCAGTACTTC. Encoded protein: CASSAELSGQETQYF.

The chain employs TRBV28 and TRBJ2-1; 12 bases align to TRBD2. V trimming: 6 bases; J trimming: 6 bases; junction bases outside the gene matches: 18. The CDR3 loop spans 19 amino acids. Germline CDR1 and CDR2: MDHEN and SYDVKM. In DNA form, the CDR3 reads TGTGCCAGCAGCAGCTCTACGGGACTAGCGGGCGGAGTGGGCAATGAGCAGTTCTTC. Translating it yields CASSSSTGLAGGVGNEQFF.

The chain is built from TRBV4-1 and TRBJ2-7; 8 nucleotides match TRBD2. V lost 0 bases and J lost 3; bases outside the gene matches: 10. CDR1 MGHRA and CDR2 YSYEKL come from the germline V gene. The CDR3 runs 17 residues. This chain's CDR3 is CASSQDIRTSRFYEQYF. In DNA form, the CDR3 reads TGCGCCAGCAGCCAAGATATTAGGACTAGCCGCTTCTACGAGCAGTACTTC.

The sample holds a few counts of this clonotype. The V and J genes are TRBV4-1 and TRBJ2-3; the D is unclear. V was pared by 5 bases and J by 7 bases, with 16 bases between. From germline, CDR1 is MGHRA and CDR2 YSYEKL. The CDR3 extends over 14 amino acids. Here the CDR3 DNA reads TGCGCCAGCAGCTATAAGGGCCCGTCTTATACGCAGTATTTT. Its protein is CASSYKGPSYTQYF.

The chain employs TRBV4-3 and TRBJ2-7; TRBD2 matches at 7 bases. The CDR3 contains 14 residues. The junction had 5 bases not matched to a gene; V was cut back by 1 base and J by 5 bases. CDR1 is LGHNA, CDR2 YSLEER, per germline. CDR3 coding DNA: TGCGCCAGCAGCCAAGGCGGGAGCGGGAACGAGCAGTACTTC. Translation: CASSQGGSGNEQYF.

V and J are TRBV7-3 and TRBJ2-5; a possible D gene is TRBD2 (7 bases). This CDR3 spans 15 amino acids. Germline V lookup: CDR1 SGHTA, CDR2 FQGTGA. V gave up 4 bases and J gave up 3 bases, with 15 bases separating them. CDR3 in DNA: TGTGCCAGCAGCTCACAAGGGGGGGCGGAAGAGACCCAGTACTTC. Translated: CASSSQGGAEETQYF.

The chain carries TRBV7-2 and TRBJ2-6; D gene unclear. CDR1 SGHTA and CDR2 FQGNSA come from the germline V gene. CDR3 length equals 16 residues. The V and J ends lost 4 bases and 0 bases respectively, with 10 bases between them. The CDR3 bases are TGTGCCAGCAGCTACCTTTCTAGCTCTGGGGCCAACGTCCTGACTTTC. It yields the protein CASSYLSSSGANVLTF.

This clonotype was detected a few times. The V call is TRBV6-5, the J call TRBJ1-5; maybe TRBD1 (6 bases). The CDR3 is made up of 16 amino acids. V gave up 6 bases and J gave up 2 bases, with 17 bases separating them. Germline V gene sequence: CDR1 MNHEY, CDR2 SVGAGI. The CDR3 DNA reads as TGTGCCAGCAGGCGTTTGGAGGGGGGTGGCAATCAGCCCCAGCATTTT. This codes for CASRRLEGGGNQPQHF.

This clonotype has a handful of counts. V and J are TRBV18 and TRBJ2-7; D unclear. Germline lookup yields CDR1 KGHSH and CDR2 LQKENI. The V end was cut by 2 bases, the J end by 4 bases, with 12 bases between. There are 14 residues in the CDR3. The CDR3 spells CASSPRIGEYEQYF. The CDR3 nucleotides read TGTGCCAGCTCACCAAGGATAGGAGAATACGAGCAGTACTTC. Full variable domain (missing parts from reference TRBV18 and TRBJ2-7): NAGVMQNPRHLVRRRGQEARLRCSPMKGHSHVYWYRQLPEEGLKFMVYLQKENIIDESGMPKERFSAEFPKEGPSILRIQQVVRGDSAAYFCASSPRIGEYEQYFGPGTRLTVT.

This clonotype was detected only a few times. The chain links TRBV27 to TRBJ2-5; weak D call: TRBD2 (6 bases). Germline V gene lookup returns CDR1 MNHEY and CDR2 SMNVEV (reference sequence). The CDR3 has 14 residues. The germline V and J ends were trimmed by 8 bases and 2 bases, with 15 bases remaining between them. In DNA, the CDR3 is TGTGCCAGCGCCGTTCGGGGGAGGCAAGAGACCCAGTACTTC. Translating gives CASAVRGRQETQYF.

The chain couples TRBV5-1 to TRBJ2-1; weak D call: TRBD2 (5 bases). Per germline, CDR1 SGHRS and CDR2 YFSETQ. V lost 0 bases and J lost 8, with 21 bases in between. This CDR3 comprises 17 residues. CDR3 loop: CASSLAASPPGSDEQFF. The DNA for the CDR3 is TGCGCCAGCAGCTTGGCAGCGTCCCCCCCAGGTAGCGATGAGCAGTTCTTC.

The chain uses TRBV12-3 or TRBV12-4 and TRBJ2-1, with TRBD1 identical over 11 bases. This CDR3 is 17 amino acids long. The ends lost 6 bases at V and 10 bases at J; junction bases unmatched: 17. DNA for the CDR3: TGTGCCAGCAGGGACAGGGGGCCCCCCTCCCCTAATAAGGAGCAGTTCTTC. As protein: CASRDRGPPSPNKEQFF.

V and J are TRBV28 and TRBJ2-3; D is ambiguous. In germline, CDR1 is MDHEN, CDR2 SYDVKM. The CDR3 runs 14 residues. The V gene lost 4 bases and the J gene lost 3 bases, with 11 bases spanning the gap. Here the CDR3 reads CASSSPSETDTQYF. For the CDR3, the DNA is TGTGCCAGCAGTTCCCCCAGCGAGACAGATACGCAGTATTTT.

This rearrangement joins TRBV2 to TRBJ2-7; no firm D call. The CDR3 totals 11 residues. Trimming took off 9 bases at V and 1 base at J, with 7 bases between the two ends. Germline CDR1 is SNHLY and CDR2 is FYNNEI. CDR3 amino acids: CARRDSYEQYF. CDR3 sequence (DNA): TGTGCCAGACGAGATTCCTACGAGCAGTACTTC. Supplemented by reference TRBV2 and TRBJ2-7, the full variable domain reads EPEVTQTPSHQVTQMGQEVILRCVPISNHLYFYWYRQILGQKVEFLVSFYNNEISEKSEIFDDQFSVERPDGSNFTLKIRSTKLEDSAMYFCARRDSYEQYFGPGTRLTVT.

This clonotype was seen more than once but under ten times. The rearrangement joins TRBV9 to TRBJ2-7, with 8 bases fitting TRBD1. The CDR3 runs 14 residues. J was trimmed by 6 bases and V by 4 bases; bases with no gene match: 9. Germline V gives CDR1 SGDLS, CDR2 YYNGEE. CDR3 loop: CASSLRFTGGEQYF. In DNA form, the CDR3 reads TGTGCCAGCAGCCTTAGATTTACAGGGGGCGAGCAGTACTTC.

This clonotype was counted a few times. The gene calls are TRBV12-3 or TRBV12-4 and TRBJ1-4, with D hard to call. V lost 3 bases and J lost 6, with 11 bases in between. The CDR3 spans 14 residues. Here the CDR3 DNA reads TGTGCCAGCAGTTTTAGGCATGGGGATGAAAAACTGTTTTTT. Translated, it gives CASSFRHGDEKLFF.

This chain links TRBV5-1 with TRBJ1-2; tentatively, D is TRBD1 (6 bases). V was pared by 1 base and J by 6 bases, with 16 bases between. This CDR3 spans 15 amino acids. CDR1 and CDR2 from the germline V gene are SGHRS and YFSETQ. This CDR3 reads CASSLTTGRENGYTF. Written as DNA, the CDR3 is TGCGCCAGCAGCTTGACTACAGGGAGGGAAAATGGCTACACCTTC.

This chain joins TRBV6-5 and TRBJ2-1; maybe TRBD1 (6 bases). The CDR3 covers 15 residues. Germline CDR1 MNHEY, CDR2 SVGAGI. The ends were cut back, 2 bases at V and 4 bases at J, with 12 bases in the middle. Written as DNA, the CDR3 is TGTGCCAGCAGTTACGTGGACAGAGTATACAATGAGCAGTTCTTC. It encodes CASSYVDRVYNEQFF.

V and J are TRBV7-3 and TRBJ2-3, with 10 bases lining up with TRBD2. CDR1 is SGHTA, CDR2 FQGTGA, per germline. This CDR3 spans 14 amino acids. J lost 1 base, V lost 9 bases, and 4 bases had no gene match. CDR3 amino acids: CASTTSGGTDTQYF. The CDR3 DNA is TGTGCCAGTACCACTAGCGGGGGCACAGATACGCAGTATTTT.

This clonotype has a handful of counts. The chain employs TRBV15 and TRBJ2-3, with TRBD1 identical over 8 bases. V dropped 1 base and J dropped 4; count of bases not matched to a gene: 1. The CDR3 has 14 amino acids. Germline-derived CDR1 and CDR2 are LNHNV and YYDKDF (reference sequence). CDR3 sequence (DNA): TGTGCCACCAGCAGAGTGACAGGGGCAGATACGCAGTATTTT. This encodes CATSRVTGADTQYF.

V is TRBV27 and J is TRBJ2-3; tentatively, D is TRBD1 (6 bases). Germline V gene sequence: CDR1 MNHEY, CDR2 SMNVEV (reference sequence). Trimming pared 4 bases from V and 11 bases from J, leaving 16 bases between. The CDR3 has 13 amino acids. The CDR3, as DNA: TGTGCCAGCAGTTCCCAGGGGAGTTCCGAGCAGTATTTT. It is translated as CASSSQGSSEQYF.

The chain employs TRBV6-1 and TRBJ2-3, with D possibly TRBD1 on 5 matching bases. Germline assignment: CDR1 MNHNS and CDR2 SASEGT. Trimming cost V 3 bases and J 8 bases, with 15 bases left between them. This CDR3 is built from 14 residues. CDR3 loop: CASSEGQTHFTQYF. For the CDR3, the DNA is TGTGCCAGCAGTGAGGGGCAGACCCATTTTACGCAGTATTTT.

This chain links TRBV29-1 with TRBJ2-5; a possible D gene is TRBD2 (6 bases). Germline CDR1 SQVTM, CDR2 ANQGSEA. Between the trimmed V and J ends, which lost 6 bases and 5 bases, there was a span of 19 bases. The CDR3 is 14 residues long. CDR3 in DNA: TGCAGCGTAGACACGGACGGAGGGCGGGAGACCCAGTACTTC. It is translated as CSVDTDGGRETQYF.

The gene calls are TRBV9 and TRBJ1-2, with TRBD1 identical over 7 bases. V dropped 2 bases and J dropped 6; count of bases not matched to a gene: 10. Germline V gene data show CDR1 as SGDLS and CDR2 as YYNGEE. The CDR3 is made up of 15 amino acids. CDR3 protein: CASSVGGQTLDGYTF. The CDR3 coding sequence is TGTGCCAGCAGCGTCGGGGGACAGACACTCGATGGCTACACCTTC. The whole variable domain, remainder taken from reference TRBV9 and TRBJ1-2, is DSGVTQTPKHLITATGQRVTLRCSPRSGDLSVYWYQQSLDQGLQFLIQYYNGEERAKGNILERFSAQQFPDLHSELNLSSLELGDSALYFCASSVGGQTLDGYTFGSGTRLTVV.

The V call is TRBV7-3, the J call TRBJ1-1; a possible D gene is TRBD1 (6 bases). Trimming took 3 bases from V and 7 from J, leaving 18 bases between them. CDR1 is SGHTA, CDR2 FQGTGA, per germline. The CDR3 runs 15 residues. CDR3 loop: CASSLKGGLLDEAFF. The CDR3 DNA follows: TGTGCCAGCAGCTTGAAGGGGGGTCTTTTAGATGAAGCTTTCTTT.

The CDR3 loop reads CASSHRASGGLQFF. DNA for the CDR3: TGTGCCAGCAGCCATCGAGCTAGCGGGGGGTTGCAGTTCTTC. The gene calls are TRBV3-1 and TRBJ2-1; 11 positions match TRBD2. Germline loops: CDR1 LGHDT, CDR2 YNNKEL (reference sequence). This CDR3 has 14 residues. V dropped 3 bases and J dropped 12; count of bases not matched to a gene: 7.